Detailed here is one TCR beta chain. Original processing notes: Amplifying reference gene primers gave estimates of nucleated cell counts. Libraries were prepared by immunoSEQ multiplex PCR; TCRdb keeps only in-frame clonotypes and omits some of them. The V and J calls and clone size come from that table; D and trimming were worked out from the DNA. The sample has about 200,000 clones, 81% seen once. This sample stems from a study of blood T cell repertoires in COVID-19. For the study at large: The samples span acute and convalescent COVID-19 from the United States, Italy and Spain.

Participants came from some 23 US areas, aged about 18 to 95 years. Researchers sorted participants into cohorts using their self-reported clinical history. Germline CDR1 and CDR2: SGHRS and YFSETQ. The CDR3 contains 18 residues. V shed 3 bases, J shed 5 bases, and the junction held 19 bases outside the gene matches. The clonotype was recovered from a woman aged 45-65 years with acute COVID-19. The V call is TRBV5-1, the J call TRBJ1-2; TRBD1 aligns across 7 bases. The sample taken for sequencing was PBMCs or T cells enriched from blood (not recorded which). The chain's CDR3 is CASSSDPFPGQVKYGYTF. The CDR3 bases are TGCGCCAGCAGCTCTGACCCTTTTCCTGGACAGGTTAAATATGGCTACACCTTC.